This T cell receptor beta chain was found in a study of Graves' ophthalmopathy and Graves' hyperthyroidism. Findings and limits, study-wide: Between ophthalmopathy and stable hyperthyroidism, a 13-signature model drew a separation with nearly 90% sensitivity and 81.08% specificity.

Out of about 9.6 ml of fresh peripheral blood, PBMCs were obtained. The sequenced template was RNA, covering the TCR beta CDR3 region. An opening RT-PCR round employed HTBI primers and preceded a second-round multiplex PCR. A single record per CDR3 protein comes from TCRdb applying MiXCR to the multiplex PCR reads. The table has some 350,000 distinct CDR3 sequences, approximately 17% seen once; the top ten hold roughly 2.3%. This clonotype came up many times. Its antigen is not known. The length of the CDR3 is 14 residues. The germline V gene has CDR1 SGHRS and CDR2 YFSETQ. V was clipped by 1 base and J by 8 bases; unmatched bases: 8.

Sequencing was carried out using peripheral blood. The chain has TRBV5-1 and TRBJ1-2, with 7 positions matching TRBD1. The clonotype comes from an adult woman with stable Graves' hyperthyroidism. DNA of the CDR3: TGCGCCAGCAGCTTGCCCACAGGGGAGGCCGGCTACACCTTC. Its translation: CASSLPTGEAGYTF. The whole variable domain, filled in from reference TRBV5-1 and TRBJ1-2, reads KAGVTQTPRYLIKTRGQQVTLSCSPISGHRSVSWYQQTPGQGLQFLFEYFSETQRNKGNFPGRFSGRQFSNSRSEMNVSTLELGDSALYLCASSLPTGEAGYTFGSGTRLTVV.